This TCR beta chain was captured by sequencing in a study of CD8+ T cells in alopecia areata. Germline lookup yields CDR1 SGHTA and CDR2 FQGNSA. V was cut by 1 base and J by 8 bases, with 14 bases left in between. The CDR3 spans 14 residues. As the sequencing template, cDNA was produced by extracting RNA and reverse transcribing it. Only in-frame clones appear in the TCRdb table, and some are missing; sequencing was by immunoSEQ multiplex PCR. The data show 75,000 to 100,000 clones, with more than 35% seen just once and around 1.4% held by the top ten. This chain joins TRBV7-2 and TRBJ1-2; no firm D call. The material sequenced was CD4+ T cells sorted from blood. The TCR originated in a human donor with alopecia areata. The CDR3 nucleotides are TGTGCCAGCAGCTTAGTCCCAGAGGGAGGGGGCTACACCTTC. Protein sequence: CASSLVPEGGGYTF.